The entry below gives a single T cell receptor beta chain sequence along with its context. The V and J ends lost 1 base and 3 bases respectively, with 11 bases between them. The CDR3 extends over 14 amino acids. Germline CDR1 and CDR2: SGHKS and YYEKEE (reference sequence). These data originate in a study of blood T cell repertoires in COVID-19. Looking at the study overall: The analysed material was cDNA or gDNA that came from T cells, B-cell-depleted T cells, or PBMCs.

In the authors' workflow: How many nucleated cells were present was estimated from reference gene primer amplification. Some clones are missing from TCRdb's copy, which holds only in-frame ones; the method was immunoSEQ multiplex PCR. From that table come the V and J calls and clone size; the DNA was used to work out D and trimming. Here the sample spans approximately 69,000 clones, roughly 76% being singletons. The TCR originated in a woman aged 70-85 years with acute or convalescent COVID-19. The V gene is TRBV5-5, the J gene TRBJ2-7; TRBD1 is a possible D gene (5 bases). The sample taken for sequencing was peripheral blood. CDR3 in DNA: TGTGCCAGCAGCTTGACCCCTACAGGCTACGAGCAGTACTTC. Amino acid sequence: CASSLTPTGYEQYF.